The 2 T cell receptor beta chains below all came from one sample that was sequenced in a study of blood T cell repertoires in COVID-19. The protocol was immunoSEQ multiplex PCR, while the TCRdb copy is restricted to in-frame clones and leaves out a portion. The table records a few hundred thousand clones, roughly 80% of them present only once. Sequenced input: PBMCs or T cells enriched from blood (not recorded which). The origin of the receptors is a woman aged 40 to 50 with acute COVID-19.

CDR3 protein: CAWSPGQGYTF. The CDR3 DNA follows: TGTGCCTGGAGCCCCGGACAGGGCTACACCTTC. The chain uses TRBV30 and TRBJ1-2; D perhaps matches TRBD1 (6 bases). This CDR3 comprises 11 residues. Germline CDR1 GTSNPN, CDR2 SVGIG (reference sequence). The germline V and J ends were trimmed by 3 bases and 8 bases, with 10 bases remaining between them.

This clone was recorded at least ten times. The chain combines TRBV10-2 with TRBJ1-1; TRBD1 might be the D (6 bases). V lost 10 bases and J 1 base, leaving 16 bases between the germline ends. CDR3 length equals 14 residues. The V gene's germline CDR1 is WSHSY and CDR2 SAAADI. The DNA of the CDR3 is TGCGCCACCGCGGGGGGGCAGACGAACACTGAAGCTTTCTTT. Protein: CATAGGQTNTEAFF.